The T cell receptor (beta chain) under discussion was sequenced for a study of CD4 T cell repertoires in COVID-19. At the level of the study: After 10 days of IL-2 expansion, CFSE-low cells were relabeled and restimulated with other coronavirus spikes. General study findings and limits: Some SARS-CoV-2 clonotypes, between about 6 and 28%, recurred in SARS-CoV and/or HKU1 cultures. Suggested intraclonal diversification: top SARS-CoV-2-reactive clonotypes appeared in two or three memory subsets.

V was pared by 0 bases and J by 5 bases, with 13 bases between. Germline CDR1 is MGHRA and CDR2 is YSYEKL. CDR3 length: 15 amino acids. The method was immunoSEQ multiplex PCR; TCRdb's version includes in-frame clones alone and lacks a portion of them. The data contain more than 65,000 clones, around 82% of them seen just once; the ten biggest clones take up approximately 0.6%. Concerning this clone: Its antigen is still unknown.

Donors had recovered from mild-to-severe COVID-19. The material was CD4+ T cells from peripheral blood, obtained after recovery from COVID-19. This chain joins TRBV4-1 and TRBJ1-1; D perhaps matches TRBD1 (6 bases). The TCR was taken from a human donor who had COVID-19. The CDR3 region is CASSQEGGGITEAFF. In nucleotides, the CDR3 is TGCGCCAGCAGCCAAGAAGGGGGGGGAATAACTGAAGCTTTCTTT.